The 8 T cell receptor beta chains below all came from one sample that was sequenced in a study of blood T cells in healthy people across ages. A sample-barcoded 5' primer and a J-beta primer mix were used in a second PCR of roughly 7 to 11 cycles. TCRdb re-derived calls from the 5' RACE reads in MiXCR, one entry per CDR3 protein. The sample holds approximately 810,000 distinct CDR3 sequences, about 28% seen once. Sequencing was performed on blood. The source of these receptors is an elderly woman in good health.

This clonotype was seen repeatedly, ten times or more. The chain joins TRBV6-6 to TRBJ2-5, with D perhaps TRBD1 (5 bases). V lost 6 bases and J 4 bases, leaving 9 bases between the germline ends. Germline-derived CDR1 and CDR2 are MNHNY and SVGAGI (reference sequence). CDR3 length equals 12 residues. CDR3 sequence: CASSQTGETQYF. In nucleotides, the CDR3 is TGTGCCAGCAGCCAAACAGGAGAGACCCAGTACTTC.

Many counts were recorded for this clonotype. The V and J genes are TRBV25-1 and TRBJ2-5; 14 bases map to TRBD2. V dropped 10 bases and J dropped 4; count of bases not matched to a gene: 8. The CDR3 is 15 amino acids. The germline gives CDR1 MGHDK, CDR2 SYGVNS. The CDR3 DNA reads TGTGCCACCCGACTAGCGGGGGGGTTAGGAGAGACCCAGTACTTC. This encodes CATRLAGGLGETQYF.

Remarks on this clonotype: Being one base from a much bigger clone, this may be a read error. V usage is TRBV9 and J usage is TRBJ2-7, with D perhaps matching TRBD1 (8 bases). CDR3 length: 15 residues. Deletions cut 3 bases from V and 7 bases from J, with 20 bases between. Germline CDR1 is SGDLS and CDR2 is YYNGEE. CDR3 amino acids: CASSESLQGGNEQYF. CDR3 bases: TGTGCCAGCAGCGAGTCTCTACAGGGGGGGAATGAGCAGTACTTC.

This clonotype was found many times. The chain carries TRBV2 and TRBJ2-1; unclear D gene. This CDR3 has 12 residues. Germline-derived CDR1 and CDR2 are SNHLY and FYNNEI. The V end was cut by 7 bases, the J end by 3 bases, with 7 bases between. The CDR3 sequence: CASTGYYNEQFF. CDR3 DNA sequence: TGTGCCAGCACCGGATACTACAATGAGCAGTTCTTC.

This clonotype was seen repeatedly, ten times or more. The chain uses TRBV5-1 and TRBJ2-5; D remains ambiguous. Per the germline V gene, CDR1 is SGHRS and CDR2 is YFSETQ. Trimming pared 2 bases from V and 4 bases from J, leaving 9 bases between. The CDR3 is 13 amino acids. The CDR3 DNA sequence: TGCGCCAGCAGCTTAGACTCCTTAGAGACCCAGTACTTC. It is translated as CASSLDSLETQYF.

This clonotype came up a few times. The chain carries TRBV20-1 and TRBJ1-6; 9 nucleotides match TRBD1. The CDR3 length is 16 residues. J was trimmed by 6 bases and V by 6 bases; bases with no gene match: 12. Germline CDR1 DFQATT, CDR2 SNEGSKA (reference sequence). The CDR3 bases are TGCAGTGCAAAACTCGGGACAGGGATTTTTAATTCACCCCTCCACTTT. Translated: CSAKLGTGIFNSPLHF.

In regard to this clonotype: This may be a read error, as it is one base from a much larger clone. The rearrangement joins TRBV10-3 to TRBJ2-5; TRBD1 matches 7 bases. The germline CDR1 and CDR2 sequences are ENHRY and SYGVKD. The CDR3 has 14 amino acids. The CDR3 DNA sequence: TGTGTCATCAGGCCCGACAGGGCAGGAGAGACCCAGTACTTC. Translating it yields CVIRPDRAGETQYF.

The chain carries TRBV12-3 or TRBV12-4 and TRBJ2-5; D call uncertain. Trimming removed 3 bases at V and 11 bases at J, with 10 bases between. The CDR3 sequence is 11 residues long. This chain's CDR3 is CASSFRNVQYF. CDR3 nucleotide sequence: TGTGCCAGCAGTTTTCGAAACGTTCAGTACTTC.